This T cell receptor (beta chain) was retrieved from a study of blood T cell repertoires in COVID-19. Study-level information: COVID-19 samples from acute and convalescent phases originated in the United States, Italy and Spain. From T cells, B-cell-depleted T cells, or PBMCs came the material, which was cDNA or gDNA.

The CDR3 loop spans 14 amino acids. Germline values: CDR1 SGDLS, CDR2 YYNGEE. V lost 1 base to trimming and J lost 5 bases, with 10 bases between them. The authors' processing: Reference gene primer amplification gave estimated nucleated cell counts. This table comes from immunoSEQ multiplex PCR, and its TCRdb copy is limited to in-frame clones, with some not included. D and trimming come from the DNA, and the V and J calls and clone size come from that table. Seen here are more than 90,000 clones, roughly 80% observed once, and the top ten hold around 6.6%. The J gene is TRBJ2-1, the V gene TRBV9; no firm D call. This clonotype was sampled from a man in his 70s with acute or convalescent COVID-19. Sequenced sample: peripheral blood. As DNA, the CDR3 is TGTGCCAGCAGCGTACAGTCGTCAAACAATGAGCAGTTCTTC. Its translation: CASSVQSSNNEQFF.